What follows are 3 T cell receptor beta chains derived from one specimen sequenced in a study of identical twins. MiXCR was run by TCRdb on the 5' RACE reads, yielding one entry per CDR3 protein. This sample has about 240,000 distinct CDR3 sequences, with more than 9% found just once. The material sequenced was memory T cells sorted from blood. The receptor set was obtained from a man aged 45 to 65 in good health.

The chain couples TRBV20-1 to TRBJ2-7, with a weak D call TRBD2 (6 bases). V lost 1 base to trimming and J lost 3 bases, with 16 bases between them. The CDR3 extends over 15 amino acids. Germline values: CDR1 DFQATT, CDR2 SNEGSKA (reference sequence). This chain's CDR3 is CSARATGLANYEQYF. CDR3 nucleotides: TGCAGTGCTAGAGCTACGGGACTGGCAAACTACGAGCAGTACTTC.

This chain links TRBV18 with TRBJ2-7; D may be TRBD1 (6 bases). Germline CDR1 and CDR2: KGHSH and LQKENI. The CDR3 totals 14 residues. V was trimmed by 3 bases and J by 5 bases, leaving 14 bases between them. CDR3 in amino acids: CASSPGFAGDEQYF. As DNA, the CDR3 is TGTGCCAGCTCACCCGGGTTTGCAGGGGACGAGCAGTACTTC.

CDR3 sequence (DNA): TGTGCCAGCAGCGTAGGAGAAACATACTACATAGATTACAATGAGCAGTTCTTC. Amino acids: CASSVGETYYIDYNEQFF. V gene TRBV9 combines with J gene TRBJ2-1; unclear D gene. The V and J ends lost 0 bases and 4 bases respectively, with 20 bases between them. The CDR3 loop spans 18 amino acids. Per the germline V gene, CDR1 is SGDLS and CDR2 is YYNGEE.